The sequence of this TCR beta chain was determined in a study of CD8 T cells in ankylosing spondylitis. Study-wide results and caveats: Disease-associated clonotypes exhibited CD8+ identity and were relatively infrequent in peripheral blood. The clones that were linked to disease were reported to be significantly enriched in matched synovial fluid samples from ankylosing spondylitis patients.

This clonotype was observed a handful of times. Its specificity is unknown. By quantitative 5'-RACE with molecular barcodes, the TCR beta libraries were made. Each CDR3 protein is one row after TCRdb ran MiXCR on the 5' RACE reads. Of 200,000 to 300,000 distinct CDR3 sequences listed, about 24% are singletons. The V gene's germline CDR1 is MNHNS and CDR2 SASEGT. The ends lost 3 bases at V and 5 bases at J; junction bases unmatched: 7. This CDR3 has 15 residues. The sample taken for sequencing was blood, either unsorted or a sorted T cell fraction (not recorded which). The chain couples TRBV6-1 to TRBJ2-5, with 9 bases identical to TRBD2. This receptor was identified in a male donor with ankylosing spondylitis or in good health (not recorded which). The CDR3 DNA is TGTGCCAGCAGTGATGTCGCGGGGGGGCCGGAGACCCAGTACTTC. Translation: CASSDVAGGPETQYF.